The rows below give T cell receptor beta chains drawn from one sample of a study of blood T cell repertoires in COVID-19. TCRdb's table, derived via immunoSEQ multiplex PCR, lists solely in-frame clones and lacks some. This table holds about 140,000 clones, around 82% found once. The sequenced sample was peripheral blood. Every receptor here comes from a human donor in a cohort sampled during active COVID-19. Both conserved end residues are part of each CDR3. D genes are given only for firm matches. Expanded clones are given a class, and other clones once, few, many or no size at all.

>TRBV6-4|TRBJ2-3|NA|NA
TGTGCCAGCAGTGAGTTCGGTTCGGATACGCAGTATTTT
CASSEFGSDTQYF
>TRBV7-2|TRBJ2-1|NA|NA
TGTGCCAGCAGCTTAGGACCCGACACCCTTTTCTTC
CASSLGPDTLFF
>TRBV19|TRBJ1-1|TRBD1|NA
TGTGCCAGTAGTCAGGGGGGCCGGGACACTGAAGCTTTCTTT
CASSQGGRDTEAFF
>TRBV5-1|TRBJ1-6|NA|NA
TGCGCCAGCAGCCCTGACAGAGCACCCCTCCACTTT
CASSPDRAPLHF
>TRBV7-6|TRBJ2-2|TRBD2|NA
TGTGCCAGCAGCTCCGGTTCTAGCGGGAATCTAGGCGGGGAGCTGTTTTTT
CASSSGSSGNLGGELFF
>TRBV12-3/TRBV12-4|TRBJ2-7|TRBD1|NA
TGTGCCAGCAGTGGGACAGGTCTCTACGAGCAGTACTTC
CASSGTGLYEQYF
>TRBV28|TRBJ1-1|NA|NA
TGTGCCTCCAGGGGCAGTCAACACTCTGAAGCTTTCTTT
CASRGSQHSEAFF
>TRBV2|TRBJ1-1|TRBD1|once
TGTGCCAGCAGTCCCCGGACAGGGGGCTTAAGCACTGAAGCTTTCTTT
CASSPRTGGLSTEAFF
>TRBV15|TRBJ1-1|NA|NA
TGTGCCACCACCCCGGCGGGGTTGTACACTGAAGCTTTCTTT
CATTPAGLYTEAFF
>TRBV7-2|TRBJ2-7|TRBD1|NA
TGTGCCAGCAGCAGCAAACAGGGGGCCGTAAGAGAGCAGTACTTC
CASSSKQGAVREQYF
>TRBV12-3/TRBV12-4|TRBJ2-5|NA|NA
TGTGCCAGCAGTGTTAACTTCCAAGAGACCCAGTACTTC
CASSVNFQETQYF
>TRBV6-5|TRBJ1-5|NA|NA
TGTGCCAGCCTAAAAGGGGGAGGGCTTAATCAGCCCCAGCATTTT
CASLKGGGLNQPQHF
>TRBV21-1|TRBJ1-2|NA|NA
TGTGCCAGTCGTCCCCCTCGGGGGGGCTACACCTTC
CASRPPRGGYTF
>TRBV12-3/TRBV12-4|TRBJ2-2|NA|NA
TGTGCCAGCAGTCTCCGGGACATCGGGGAGCTGTTTTTT
CASSLRDIGELFF
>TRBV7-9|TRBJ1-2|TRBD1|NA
TGTGCCAGCAGCCATCCGGCGACAGGGGTGACCTATGGCTACACCTTC
CASSHPATGVTYGYTF
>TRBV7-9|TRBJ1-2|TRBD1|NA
TGTGCCAGCAGCCATAGGACAGGGGGCTATGGCTACACCTTC
CASSHRTGGYGYTF
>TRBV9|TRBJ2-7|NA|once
TGTGCCAGCAGCCCTAGGGGGGGGGTCGGAGAGCAGTACTTC
CASSPRGGVGEQYF
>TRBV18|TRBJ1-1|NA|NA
TGTGCCAGCTCTTTCCTAAAAAATTCGTTCGAAGCTTTCTTT
CASSFLKNSFEAFF
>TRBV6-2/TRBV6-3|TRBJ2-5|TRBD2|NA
TGTGCCAGCAACCCACCGGGACTAGTACGAGAGACCCAGTACTTC
CASNPPGLVRETQYF
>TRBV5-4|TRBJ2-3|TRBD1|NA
TGTGCCAGCACCGCGGGACAGGGGAGGCCAGATACGCAGTATTTT
CASTAGQGRPDTQYF
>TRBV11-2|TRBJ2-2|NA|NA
TGTGCCAGCAGCACCACAGGGGACTCACGGGAGCTGTTTTTT
CASSTTGDSRELFF
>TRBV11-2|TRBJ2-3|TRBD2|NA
TGTGCCAGCAGCTGGACTAGCCAAAGCACGGATACGCAGTATTTT
CASSWTSQSTDTQYF
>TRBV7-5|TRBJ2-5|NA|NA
TGTGCCAGAAGTGGTAGCGGGGGGCCTAGACTGATGCCCCCTCCGACCCAGTACTTC
CARSGSGGPRLMPPPTQYF
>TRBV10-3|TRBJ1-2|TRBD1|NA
TGTGCCATCAGTACAACAGGGGACCTCTATGGCTACACCTTC
CAISTTGDLYGYTF
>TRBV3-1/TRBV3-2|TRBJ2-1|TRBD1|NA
TGTGCCAGCAGCCTAAGACAGGGGAACAATGAGCAGTTCTTC
CASSLRQGNNEQFF
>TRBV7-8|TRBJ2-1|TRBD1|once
TGTGCCAGCAGCTTAGAGCAGGGGGCCAATGAGCAGTTCTTC
CASSLEQGANEQFF
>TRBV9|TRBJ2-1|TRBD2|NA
TGTGCCAGCAGCGTAGCGGGGGGGGCCGTTAAGGATGAGCAGTTCTTC
CASSVAGGAVKDEQFF
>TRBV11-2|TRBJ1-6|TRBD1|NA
TGTGCCAGCAGCCTCGGACAGGGGATGAATTCACCCCTCCACTTT
CASSLGQGMNSPLHF
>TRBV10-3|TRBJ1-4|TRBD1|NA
TGTGCCATCAGTCCGACGGGACAGGGAGTGACTAATGAAAAACTGTTTTTT
CAISPTGQGVTNEKLFF
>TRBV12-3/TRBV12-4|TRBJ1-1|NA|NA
TGTGCCAGCAGGCCAGTCATGAACACTGAAGCTTTCTTT
CASRPVMNTEAFF
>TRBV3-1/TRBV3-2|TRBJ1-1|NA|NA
TGTGCCAGCAGCTGGGGACAGAACACTGAAGCTTTCTTT
CASSWGQNTEAFF
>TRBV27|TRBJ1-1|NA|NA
TGTGCCAGCTTTAAGGCGGGATGGACTGAAGCTTTCTTT
CASFKAGWTEAFF
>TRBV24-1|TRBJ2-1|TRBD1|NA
TGTGCCACCAGTGCCCCTGGGACAGGGCGTTTGAATGAGCAGTTCTTC
CATSAPGTGRLNEQFF
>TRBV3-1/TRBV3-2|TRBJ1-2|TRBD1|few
TGTGCCAGCAGCCAAAGATCATACAGGGGGGATGGCTACACCTTC
CASSQRSYRGDGYTF
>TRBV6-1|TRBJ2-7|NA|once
TGTGCCAGCAGTGAGGGCAGGGGATACTACGAGCAGTACTTC
CASSEGRGYYEQYF